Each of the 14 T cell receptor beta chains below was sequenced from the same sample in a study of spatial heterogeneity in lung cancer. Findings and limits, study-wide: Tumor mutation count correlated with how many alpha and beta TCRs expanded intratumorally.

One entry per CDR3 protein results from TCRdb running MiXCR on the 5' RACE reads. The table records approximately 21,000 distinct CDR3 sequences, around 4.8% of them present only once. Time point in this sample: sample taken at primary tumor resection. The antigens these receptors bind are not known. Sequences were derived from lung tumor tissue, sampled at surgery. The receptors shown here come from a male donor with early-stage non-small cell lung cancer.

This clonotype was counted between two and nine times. CDR3: CASSVVGGVRKNTGELFF. In nucleotides, the CDR3 is TGTGCCAGCAGCGTAGTAGGAGGGGTTAGGAAGAACACCGGGGAGCTGTTTTTT. The J gene is TRBJ2-2, the V gene TRBV9, with a possible D match to TRBD2 (6 bases). This CDR3 contains 18 residues. CDR1 is SGDLS, CDR2 YYNGEE, per germline. The ends were cut back, 0 bases at V and 1 base at J, with 16 bases in the middle. The full variable domain, completed using reference TRBV9 and TRBJ2-2, is DSGVTQTPKHLITATGQRVTLRCSPRSGDLSVYWYQQSLDQGLQFLIQYYNGEERAKGNILERFSAQQFPDLHSELNLSSLELGDSALYFCASSVVGGVRKNTGELFFGEGSRLTVL.

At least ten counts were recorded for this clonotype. DNA of the CDR3: TGTGCCAGCAGCTCCCAACTAGAAGGCTACAATGAGCAGTTCTTC. Translating it yields CASSSQLEGYNEQFF. This chain joins TRBV11-2 and TRBJ2-1; D perhaps matches TRBD2 (5 bases). The CDR3 loop spans 15 amino acids. The ends were cut back, 4 bases at V and 3 bases at J, with 13 bases in the middle. Looked up from germline, CDR1 is SGHAT and CDR2 is FQNNGV.

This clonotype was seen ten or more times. CDR3 DNA sequence: TGTGCCAGCAGCGTAACTAGCGGGATGACAGCCGGGGAGCTGTTTTTT. Translation gives CASSVTSGMTAGELFF. The chain combines TRBV9 with TRBJ2-2, with 10 bases fitting TRBD2. The germline V gene encodes CDR1 SGDLS and CDR2 YYNGEE. This CDR3 comprises 16 residues. After removal of 1 base from V and 6 bases from J, the junction contained 6 bases not matched to a gene.

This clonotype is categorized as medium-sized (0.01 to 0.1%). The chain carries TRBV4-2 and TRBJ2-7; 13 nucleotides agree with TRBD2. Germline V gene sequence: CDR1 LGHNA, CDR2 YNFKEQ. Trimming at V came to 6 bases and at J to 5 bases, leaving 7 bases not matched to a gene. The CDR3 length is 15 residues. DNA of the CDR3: TGTGCCAGCAGTTCTGAGGGACTAGCGGGAAACGAGCAGTACTTC. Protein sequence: CASSSEGLAGNEQYF.

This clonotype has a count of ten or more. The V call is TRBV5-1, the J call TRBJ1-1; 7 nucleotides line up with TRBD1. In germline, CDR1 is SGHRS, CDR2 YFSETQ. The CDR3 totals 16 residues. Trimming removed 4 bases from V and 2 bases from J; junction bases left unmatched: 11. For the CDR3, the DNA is TGCGCCAGCAGCCCCGACAGGGCAATTACAAACACTGAAGCTTTCTTT. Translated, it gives CASSPDRAITNTEAFF.

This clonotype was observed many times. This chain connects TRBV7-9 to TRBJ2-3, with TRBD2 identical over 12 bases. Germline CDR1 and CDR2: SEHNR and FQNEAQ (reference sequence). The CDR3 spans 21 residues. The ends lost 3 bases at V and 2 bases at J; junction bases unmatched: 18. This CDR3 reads CASSLGISPGRLAGDTDTQYF. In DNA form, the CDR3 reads TGTGCCAGCAGCTTGGGGATATCTCCTGGGCGACTAGCGGGGGACACAGATACGCAGTATTTT.

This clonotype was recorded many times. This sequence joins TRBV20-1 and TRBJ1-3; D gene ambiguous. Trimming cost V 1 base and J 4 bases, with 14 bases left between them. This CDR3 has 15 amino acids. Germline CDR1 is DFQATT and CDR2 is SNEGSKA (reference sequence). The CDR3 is CSARGPGGWGNTIYF. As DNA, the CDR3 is TGCAGTGCTAGAGGCCCGGGAGGATGGGGAAACACCATATATTTT.

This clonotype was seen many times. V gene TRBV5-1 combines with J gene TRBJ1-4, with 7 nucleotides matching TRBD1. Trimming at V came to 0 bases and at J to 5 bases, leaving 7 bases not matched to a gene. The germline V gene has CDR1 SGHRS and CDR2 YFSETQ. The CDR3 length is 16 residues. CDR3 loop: CASSLAGQRANEKLFF. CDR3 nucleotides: TGCGCCAGCAGCTTGGCGGGACAGAGAGCAAATGAAAAACTGTTTTTT.

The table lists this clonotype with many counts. The CDR3 is CASSRGNTGKQFF. DNA for the CDR3: TGTGCCAGCAGCAGGGGGAATACAGGGAAGCAGTTCTTC. The V gene is TRBV14, the J gene TRBJ2-1; a possible D gene is TRBD1 (6 bases). Between the trimmed V and J ends, which lost 5 bases and 11 bases, there was a span of 16 bases. This CDR3 is 13 amino acids long. Germline values: CDR1 SGHDN, CDR2 FVKESK.

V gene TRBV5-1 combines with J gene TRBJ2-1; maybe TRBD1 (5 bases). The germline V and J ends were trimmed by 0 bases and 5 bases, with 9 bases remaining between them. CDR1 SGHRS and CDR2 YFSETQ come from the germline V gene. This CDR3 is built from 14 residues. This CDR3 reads CASSLAGMNNEQFF. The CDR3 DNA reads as TGCGCCAGCAGCTTGGCAGGGATGAACAATGAGCAGTTCTTC.

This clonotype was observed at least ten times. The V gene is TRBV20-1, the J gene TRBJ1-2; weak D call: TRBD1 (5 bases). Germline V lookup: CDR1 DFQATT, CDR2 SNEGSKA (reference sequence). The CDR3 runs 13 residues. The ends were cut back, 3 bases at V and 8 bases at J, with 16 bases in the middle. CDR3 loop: CSASPGRDSGYTF. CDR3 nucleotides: TGCAGTGCTAGCCCCGGCAGGGATAGCGGCTACACCTTC.

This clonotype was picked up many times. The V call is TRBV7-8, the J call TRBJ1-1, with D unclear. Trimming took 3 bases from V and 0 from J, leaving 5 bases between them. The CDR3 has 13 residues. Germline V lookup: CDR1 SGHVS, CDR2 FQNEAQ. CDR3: CASSFRLNTEAFF. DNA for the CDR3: TGTGCCAGCAGCTTCAGATTGAACACTGAAGCTTTCTTT. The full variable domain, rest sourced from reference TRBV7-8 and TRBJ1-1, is GAGVSQSPRYKVAKRGQDVALRCDPISGHVSLFWYQQALGQGPEFLTYFQNEAQLDKSGLPSDRFFAERPEGSVSTLKIQRTQQEDSAVYLCASSFRLNTEAFFGQGTRLTVV.

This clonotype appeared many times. CDR3: CASSQLAGGDYNEQFF. Written as DNA, the CDR3 is TGTGCCAGCAGCCAACTAGCGGGAGGTGACTACAATGAGCAGTTCTTC. This sequence joins TRBV13 and TRBJ2-1; 12 bases align to TRBD2. V shed 5 bases and J 3 bases; nucleotides not matched to a gene: 5. This CDR3 region has 16 residues. Germline V lookup: CDR1 PRHDT, CDR2 FYEKMQ (reference sequence).

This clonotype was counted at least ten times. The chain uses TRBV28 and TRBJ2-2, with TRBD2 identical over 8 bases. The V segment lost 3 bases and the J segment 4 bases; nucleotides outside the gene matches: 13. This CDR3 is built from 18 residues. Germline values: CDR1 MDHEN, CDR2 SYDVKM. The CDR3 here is CASSLGLGLSFGTGELFF. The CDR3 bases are TGTGCCAGCAGTTTGGGACTAGGCCTGTCGTTTGGCACCGGGGAGCTGTTTTTT.